The 23 T cell receptor beta chains below come from one sample, sequenced in a study of blood T cells in healthy people across ages. Together with a sample-barcoded 5' primer, a J-beta primer mix was included in a second PCR lasting 7 to 11 cycles. TCRdb re-derived calls from the 5' RACE reads in MiXCR, one entry per CDR3 protein. The repertoire holds hundreds of thousands of distinct CDR3 sequences, under 65% seen once, with 30% to 40% in the top ten. Sequenced: blood. Source of these receptors: a man aged 55 to 70 in good health.

The chain uses TRBV6-1 and TRBJ2-4, with a tentative D call TRBD1 (6 bases). The CDR3 totals 16 residues. CDR1 is MNHNS, CDR2 SASEGT, per germline. V shed 0 bases and J shed 0 bases, with 9 bases lying between them. This chain's CDR3 is CASSEAGTRAKNIQYF. The CDR3 region has the DNA TGTGCCAGCAGTGAAGCCGGGACAAGAGCCAAAAACATTCAGTACTTC.

This clonotype turned up a few times. The rearrangement joins TRBV29-1 to TRBJ1-2; TRBD1 aligns across 10 bases. V lost 6 bases and J lost 13; bases outside the gene matches: 14. Germline V gene data show CDR1 as SQVTM and CDR2 as ANQGSEA. The CDR3 sequence is 13 residues long. The CDR3 protein is CSVLIVGGQGLTF. The CDR3 DNA reads as TGCAGCGTCTTGATTGTGGGGGGACAGGGGCTCACCTTC.

The sample holds a few counts of this clonotype. J is TRBJ2-5 and V is TRBV29-1, with D possibly matching TRBD2 (5 bases). The CDR3 length is 12 residues. Germline V gene data show CDR1 as SQVTM and CDR2 as ANQGSEA. Trimming left V 7 bases short and J 5 bases short, with 14 bases between. This chain's CDR3 is CSAIRGGETQYF. The CDR3 DNA follows: TGCAGCGCAATCCGGGGTGGGGAGACCCAGTACTTC.

The chain combines TRBV6-5 with TRBJ2-5, with 7 bases that match TRBD2. CDR1 and CDR2 (germline): MNHEY, SVGAGI. This CDR3 region has 14 residues. J gave up 2 bases and V 6 bases, and 6 bases lay outside the gene matches. This CDR3 reads CASSRDYRQETQYF. DNA for the CDR3: TGTGCCAGCAGCCGGGACTATAGGCAAGAGACCCAGTACTTC.

The chain joins TRBV20-1 to TRBJ1-5, with D unclear. V shed 6 bases and J shed 2 bases, with 11 bases lying between them. CDR1 is DFQATT, CDR2 SNEGSKA, per germline (reference sequence). The CDR3 sequence is 13 residues long. CDR3: CSASGDGNQPQHF. For the CDR3, the DNA is TGCAGTGCGAGCGGGGATGGCAATCAGCCCCAGCATTTT.

This clonotype was observed a handful of times. CDR3 residues: CAISESRIGDYGYTF. In DNA form, the CDR3 reads TGTGCCATCAGTGAGTCGAGAATAGGGGACTATGGCTACACCTTC. This chain uses TRBV10-3 with TRBJ1-2; a weak D match, TRBD1 (5 bases). From germline, CDR1 is ENHRY and CDR2 SYGVKD. The CDR3 totals 15 residues. Trimming pared 0 bases from V and 3 bases from J, leaving 11 bases between.

J is TRBJ2-3 and V is TRBV5-8; D is possibly TRBD1 (5 bases). V shed 4 bases and J shed 6 bases, with 18 bases lying between them. This CDR3 spans 15 amino acids. The germline V gene encodes CDR1 SGHTS and CDR2 YDEGEE. Here the CDR3 reads CASSQGHSAPDTQYF. The DNA of the CDR3 is TGTGCCAGCAGCCAAGGACATTCCGCTCCGGATACGCAGTATTTT. Based on the CDR3 plus reference TRBV5-8 and TRBJ2-3, the full variable domain is EAGVTQSPTHLIKTRGQQATLRCSPISGHTSVYWYQQALGLGLQFLLWYDEGEERNRGNFPPRFSGRQFPNYSSELNVNALELEDSALYLCASSQGHSAPDTQYFGPGTRLTVL.

The chain recombines TRBV5-1 with TRBJ2-1; 7 positions agree with TRBD1. The CDR3 totals 16 residues. CDR1 SGHRS and CDR2 YFSETQ come from the germline V gene. V shed 0 bases and J 0 bases; nucleotides not matched to a gene: 3. CDR3 protein: CASSLADRSSYNEQFF. The CDR3, as DNA: TGCGCCAGCAGCTTGGCGGACAGGAGCTCCTACAATGAGCAGTTCTTC.

This clonotype appeared a single time. The CDR3 reads CASSLVGAHTDTQYF. For the CDR3, the DNA is TGTGCCAGCAGCTTAGTCGGGGCCCACACAGATACGCAGTATTTT. V is TRBV7-2 and J is TRBJ2-3; D may match TRBD1 or TRBD2 (5 bases each). CDR1 and CDR2 (germline): SGHTA, FQGNSA. This CDR3 is built from 15 residues. Trimming removed 1 base from V and 2 bases from J, with 10 bases in between.

V is TRBV5-6 and J is TRBJ1-1; no reliable D call. Germline loops: CDR1 SGHDT, CDR2 YYEEEE. CDR3 length: 11 amino acids. V lost 4 bases and J 3 bases, leaving 4 bases between the germline ends. CDR3 sequence reads: CASSTYTEAFF. Here the CDR3 DNA reads TGTGCCAGCAGCACGTACACTGAAGCTTTCTTT.

The chain links TRBV5-1 to TRBJ2-7, with 7 bases that match TRBD1. The germline V gene encodes CDR1 SGHRS and CDR2 YFSETQ. CDR3 length equals 14 residues. The junction had 4 bases not matched to a gene; V was cut back by 4 bases and J by 0 bases. CDR3 in amino acids: CASSRQGTSYEQYF. DNA of the CDR3: TGCGCCAGCAGCCGACAGGGAACCTCCTACGAGCAGTACTTC.

The rearrangement uses TRBV20-1 and TRBJ2-5; a possible D gene is TRBD2 (6 bases). CDR3 length equals 16 residues. V was shortened by 2 bases and J by 4 bases, with 20 bases between the two germline ends. Germline values: CDR1 DFQATT, CDR2 SNEGSKA (reference sequence). The CDR3 nucleotides read TGCAGTGCTAGAACCGGGGCGGGGACCCCATTAGAGACCCAGTACTTC. Translation gives CSARTGAGTPLETQYF.

The chain recombines TRBV4-1 with TRBJ2-5, with 9 bases aligning to TRBD2. Germline loops: CDR1 MGHRA, CDR2 YSYEKL. The trim removed 0 bases at V and 3 bases at J, leaving 11 bases unmatched. There are 18 residues in the CDR3. The CDR3 reads CASSQDWGGGAVKETQYF. The DNA for the CDR3 is TGCGCCAGCAGCCAAGATTGGGGCGGGGGGGCGGTAAAAGAGACCCAGTACTTC.

This chain uses TRBV25-1 with TRBJ1-2; possibly TRBD1 for D (6 bases). CDR1 and CDR2 from the germline V gene are MGHDK and SYGVNS. Trimming took off 4 bases at V and 9 bases at J, with 12 bases between the two ends. The length of the CDR3 is 12 residues. The CDR3 DNA sequence: TGTGCCAGCAGTGTAGACAGGACGAGCTACACCTTC. Residues: CASSVDRTSYTF.

This chain's CDR3 is CATSDPQAGDYEQYF. In DNA, the CDR3 is TGTGCCACCAGTGATCCCCAAGCGGGGGACTACGAGCAGTACTTC. The V call is TRBV24-1, the J call TRBJ2-7, with 8 bases lining up with TRBD2. Germline V CDR1 and CDR2: KGHDR, SFDVKD. This CDR3 is built from 15 residues. J was trimmed by 3 bases and V by 3 bases; bases with no gene match: 6.

The rearrangement links TRBV2 to TRBJ2-5; TRBD1 matches 7 bases. Losses at the gene ends were 8 bases for V and 2 bases for J; bases not matched to a gene: 5. The CDR3 has 13 residues. Per the germline V gene, CDR1 is SNHLY and CDR2 is FYNNEI. The CDR3 spells CASEARGQETQYF. CDR3 DNA: TGTGCCAGCGAGGCCAGGGGGCAAGAGACCCAGTACTTC.

The chain uses TRBV7-2 and TRBJ2-5; D is undetermined. The CDR3 length is 14 residues. The germline V gene encodes CDR1 SGHTA and CDR2 FQGNSA. The V gene lost 0 bases and the J gene lost 4 bases, with 9 bases spanning the gap. Here the CDR3 reads CASSLAGMGETQYF. CDR3 DNA sequence: TGTGCCAGCAGCTTAGCGGGGATGGGAGAGACCCAGTACTTC.

J is TRBJ2-3 and V is TRBV29-1, with a weak D call TRBD2 (6 bases). The ends were cut back, 7 bases at V and 2 bases at J, with 19 bases in the middle. The V gene's germline CDR1 is SQVTM and CDR2 ANQGSEA. This CDR3 contains 15 residues. The CDR3 DNA reads TGCAGCGCCAAAACGTGGCGGGGAATCACAGATACGCAGTATTTT. Its protein product is CSAKTWRGITDTQYF.

The chain carries TRBV27 and TRBJ1-5, with D uncertain. CDR1 and CDR2 from the germline V gene are MNHEY and SMNVEV (reference sequence). V lost 5 bases, J lost 2 bases, and 7 bases lay in between. The CDR3 has 13 amino acids. The CDR3 nucleotides read TGTGCCAGCAGTGTGTCGGGCAATCAGCCCCAGCATTTT. Encoded protein: CASSVSGNQPQHF.

J is TRBJ2-7 and V is TRBV5-1; possibly TRBD1 or TRBD2 for D (5 bases each). V lost 3 bases and J lost 2, with 12 bases in between. Germline CDR1 and CDR2: SGHRS and YFSETQ. This CDR3 has 14 amino acids. CDR3 protein: CASSWGPSPYEQYF. The CDR3 DNA sequence: TGCGCCAGCAGCTGGGGACCGAGCCCCTACGAGCAGTACTTC. Full variable domain (remainder filled in from reference TRBV5-1 and TRBJ2-7): KAGVTQTPRYLIKTRGQQVTLSCSPISGHRSVSWYQQTPGQGLQFLFEYFSETQRNKGNFPGRFSGRQFSNSRSEMNVSTLELGDSALYLCASSWGPSPYEQYFGPGTRLTVT.

This sequence joins TRBV12-3 or TRBV12-4 and TRBJ2-3, with a possible D match to TRBD1 (5 bases). V shed 7 bases and J shed 0 bases, with 14 bases lying between them. The CDR3 length is 15 residues. The DNA for the CDR3 is TGTGCCAGCACCTCCCACCAGGGCAGCACAGATACGCAGTATTTT. This gives the protein CASTSHQGSTDTQYF.

This clonotype was detected many times. The chain employs TRBV2 and TRBJ1-5, with D uncertain. Between the trimmed V and J ends, which lost 4 bases and 4 bases, there was a span of 8 bases. Germline V lookup: CDR1 SNHLY, CDR2 FYNNEI. The CDR3 runs 13 residues. This chain's CDR3 is CASSAAGNQPQHF. In nucleotides, the CDR3 is TGTGCCAGCAGTGCCGCGGGGAATCAGCCCCAGCATTTT.

The V gene is TRBV29-1, the J gene TRBJ2-1; TRBD1 matches 7 bases. V lost 5 bases, J lost 5 bases, and 12 bases stayed unmatched. The CDR3 contains 15 residues. Germline V gene sequence: CDR1 SQVTM, CDR2 ANQGSEA. In DNA, the CDR3 is TGCAGCGTTACGCCCTGGGGGCAGGGGGACAATGAGCAGTTCTTC. Its protein product is CSVTPWGQGDNEQFF.